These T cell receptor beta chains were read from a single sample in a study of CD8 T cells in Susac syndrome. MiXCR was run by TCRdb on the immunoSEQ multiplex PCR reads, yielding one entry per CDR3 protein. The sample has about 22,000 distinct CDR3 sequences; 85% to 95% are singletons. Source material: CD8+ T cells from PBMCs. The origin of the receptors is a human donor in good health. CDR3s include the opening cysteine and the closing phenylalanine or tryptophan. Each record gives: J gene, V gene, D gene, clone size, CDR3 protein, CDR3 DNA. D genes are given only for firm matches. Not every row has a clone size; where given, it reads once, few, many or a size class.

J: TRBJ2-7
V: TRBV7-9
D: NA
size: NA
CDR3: CASSSRVTGTASYEQYF
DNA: TGTGCCAGCAGTTCCCGGGTCACGGGTACCGCTTCCTACGAGCAGTACTTC

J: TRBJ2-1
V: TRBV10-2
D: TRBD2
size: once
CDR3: CASTSGGGNEQFF
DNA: TGCGCCAGCACAAGCGGGGGGGGGAATGAGCAGTTCTTC

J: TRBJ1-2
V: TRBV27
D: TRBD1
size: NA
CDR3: CASSISGTGERGYTF
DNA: TGTGCCAGCAGTATTTCCGGGACAGGGGAACGTGGCTACACCTTC

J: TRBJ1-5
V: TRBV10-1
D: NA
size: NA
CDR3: CASSERGKGGDSLRNQPQHF
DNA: TGCGCCAGCAGTGAACGTGGAAAAGGGGGTGACAGCCTCCGCAATCAGCCCCAGCATTTT

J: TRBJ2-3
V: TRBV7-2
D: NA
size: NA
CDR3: CASSPPPGRSFTDTQYF
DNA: TGTGCCAGCAGCCCCCCCCCGGGGAGGTCCTTCACAGATACGCAGTATTTT

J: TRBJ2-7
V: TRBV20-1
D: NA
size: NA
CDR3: CSAREDISYEQYF
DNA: TGCAGTGCTAGAGAGGACATCTCCTACGAGCAGTACTTC

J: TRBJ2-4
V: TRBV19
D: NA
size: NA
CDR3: CATVSLAKNIQYF
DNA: TGTGCCACCGTGTCCCTAGCCAAAAACATTCAGTACTTC

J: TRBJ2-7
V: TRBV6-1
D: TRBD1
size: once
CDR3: CASQTDRAYEQYF
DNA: TGTGCCAGTCAAACAGACAGGGCCTACGAGCAGTACTTC

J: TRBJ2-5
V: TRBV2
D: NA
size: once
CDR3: CASSEGAFQETQYF
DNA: TGTGCCAGCAGTGAAGGGGCATTCCAAGAGACCCAGTACTTC

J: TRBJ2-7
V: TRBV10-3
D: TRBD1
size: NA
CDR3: CAISEKDRGREQYF
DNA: TGTGCCATCAGTGAAAAAGACAGGGGAAGAGAGCAGTACTTC

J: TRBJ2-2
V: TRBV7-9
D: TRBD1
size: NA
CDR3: CASSPWDSSNTGELFF
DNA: TGTGCCAGCAGCCCCTGGGACAGTTCGAACACCGGGGAGCTGTTTTTT

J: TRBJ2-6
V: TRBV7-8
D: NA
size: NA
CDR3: CASSAWRFSGANVLTF
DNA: TGTGCCAGCAGCGCCTGGCGTTTCTCTGGGGCCAACGTCCTGACTTTC

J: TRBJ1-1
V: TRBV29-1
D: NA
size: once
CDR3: CSMGLNTEAFF
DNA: TGCAGCATGGGGTTGAACACTGAAGCTTTCTTT